The clone carrying this TCR beta chain was seen at least ten times. Its antigen is undetermined. The V segment lost 4 bases and the J segment 7 bases; nucleotides outside the gene matches: 13. Germline CDR1 SGHRS, CDR2 YFSETQ. The CDR3 consists of 16 residues. TCRdb analysed the 5' RACE reads with MiXCR anew, one entry per CDR3 protein. The data contain about 540,000 distinct CDR3 sequences, approximately 11% of them singletons. These data belong to a study of CD8 T cells in ankylosing spondylitis. Findings of the study overall: Apparently characteristic of ankylosing spondylitis blood was a TCR beta motif (about eight highly homologous variants).

The chain recombines TRBV5-1 with TRBJ1-2; 10 bases match TRBD1. This clonotype was obtained from a male donor with ankylosing spondylitis. Specimen: blood, either unsorted or a sorted T cell fraction (not recorded which). The DNA for the CDR3 is TGCGCCAGCAGCCCAACCCGGGACAGGGGTTTTCGTGGCTACACCTTC. It yields the protein CASSPTRDRGFRGYTF.